This entry concerns a single T cell receptor beta chain. Its target is unknown. RNA was extracted and reverse transcribed into cDNA as the sequencing template. Assay: immunoSEQ multiplex PCR; the TCRdb copy retains only in-frame clones and omits some. The table records some 110,000 clones, roughly 50% of them present only once. The data were taken from a study of CD8+ T cells in alopecia areata. This CDR3 is built from 15 residues. The V gene's germline CDR1 is SGDLS and CDR2 YYNGEE. V lost 3 bases and J lost 3; bases outside the gene matches: 9. Study-level results: Mice showed clearer TCR sharing than patients did, a gap that was possibly HLA-related. Clonality was higher in lesional than normal scalp, especially in alopecia totalis/universalis.

Treatment: oral pan-JAK inhibitor, 5-10 mg twice daily. It was from alopecia areata patients that lesional scalp punch biopsies and peripheral blood were collected. This chain links TRBV9 with TRBJ2-7; TRBD1 matches 7 bases. The sample in question was CD8+ T cells sorted from blood, obtained at week 24, from a patient treated with tofacitinib. The TCR sequence derives from a human donor with alopecia areata. The CDR3 spells CASSEGADHLYEQYF. CDR3 in DNA: TGTGCCAGCAGCGAGGGGGCGGACCACCTCTACGAGCAGTACTTC.